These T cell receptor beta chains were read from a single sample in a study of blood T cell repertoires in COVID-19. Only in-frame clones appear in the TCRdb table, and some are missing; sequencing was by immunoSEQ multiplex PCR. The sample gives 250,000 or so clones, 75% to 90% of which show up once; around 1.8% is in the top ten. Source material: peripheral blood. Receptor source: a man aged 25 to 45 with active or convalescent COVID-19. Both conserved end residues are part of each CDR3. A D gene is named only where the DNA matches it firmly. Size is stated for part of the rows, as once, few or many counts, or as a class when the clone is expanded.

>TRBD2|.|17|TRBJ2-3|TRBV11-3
TGTGCCAGCAGCTTACAATTCGGCGGGGGGGCTGGAGATACGCAGTATTTT
CASSLQFGGGAGDTQYF
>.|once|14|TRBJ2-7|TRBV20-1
TGCAGTGCTAGTTTGAGGGGGGGATCCTACGAGCAGTACTTC
CSASLRGGSYEQYF
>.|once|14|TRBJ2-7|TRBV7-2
TGTGCCAGCAGCTTCCACTCGAGCTCCTACGAGCAGTACTTC
CASSFHSSSYEQYF
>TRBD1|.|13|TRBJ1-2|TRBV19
TGTGCCAGTAGTACGGGACAGGGTTATGGCTACACCTTC
CASSTGQGYGYTF
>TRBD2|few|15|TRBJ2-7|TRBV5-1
TGCGCCAGCAGCCAGGACGGGGGGGATCGAGGTGAGCAGTACTTC
CASSQDGGDRGEQYF
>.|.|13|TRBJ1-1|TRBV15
TGTGCCACCAGGGCCCGGGTTGTCACTGAAGCTTTCTTT
CATRARVVTEAFF
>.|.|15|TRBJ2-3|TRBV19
TGTGCCAGTAGTTCCCGGGGGGCCGGGACAGATACGCAGTATTTT
CASSSRGAGTDTQYF
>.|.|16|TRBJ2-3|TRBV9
TGTGCCAGCAGCGTATCTGACAGAATGACCACAGATACGCAGTATTTT
CASSVSDRMTTDTQYF
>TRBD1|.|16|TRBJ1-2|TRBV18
TGTGCCAGCTCACCTTATAAGCCGGGACAGGGAAGTGGCTACACCTTC
CASSPYKPGQGSGYTF
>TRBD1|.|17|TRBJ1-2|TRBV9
TGTGCCAGCAGCGAGGGGGGACAGGGTGTAGTGAACTATGGCTACACCTTC
CASSEGGQGVVNYGYTF
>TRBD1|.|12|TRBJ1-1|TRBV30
TGTGCCTTGGGGGACAGGCACACTGAAGCTTTCTTT
CALGDRHTEAFF
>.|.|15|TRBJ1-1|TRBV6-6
TGTGCCAGCAGTACTTTGTACCCGGGAGGGACTGAAGCTTTCTTT
CASSTLYPGGTEAFF
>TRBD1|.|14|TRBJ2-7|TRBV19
TGTGCCAGTAGGCAATGGGACAGAACAGACGAGCAGTACTTC
CASRQWDRTDEQYF
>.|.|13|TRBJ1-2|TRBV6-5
TGTGCCAGCAGTTTACGGGAGAGATATGGCTACACCTTC
CASSLRERYGYTF
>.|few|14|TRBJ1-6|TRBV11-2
TGTGCCAGCAGCTTAGATTACAGAAATTCACCCCTCCACTTT
CASSLDYRNSPLHF
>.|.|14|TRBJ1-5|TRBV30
TGTGCCTGGAGCCCAGGAACTAGCAATCAGCCCCAGCATTTT
CAWSPGTSNQPQHF